This record covers a single T cell receptor beta chain. A read error is possible here, since a much larger clone lies one base away. The time point: newly diagnosed GD, antithyroid drugs for less than 3 months. Following extraction of RNA from PBMCs, that RNA was used to make the TCR library. Building the TCR beta libraries relied on iRepertoire HTBI primers, and CDR3 regions underwent Arm-PCR. TCRdb re-called the multiplex PCR reads through MiXCR, storing one row per CDR3 protein. The sample holds 400,000 to 650,000 distinct CDR3 sequences; roughly a sixth are singletons and the top ten take around a quarter. The data originate from a study of regulatory T cells in long-lasting Graves disease. The same data also contributed to another study, on T cells in Graves' hyperthyroidism and ophthalmopathy. That paper states: Most expanded thyroid clonotypes above 0.001 recurred in blood.

Sequences were derived from peripheral blood mononuclear cells (PBMCs), sampled at new diagnosis, from a patient treated with antithyroid drugs. This TCR came from a woman in her forties or fifties with Graves disease.

CDR3 sequence reads: CSARDQAGHEQFF. The DNA for the CDR3 is TGCAGTGCTAGAGATCAAGCAGGACACGAGCAGTTCTTC. This chain joins TRBV20-1 and TRBJ2-1, with TRBD1 as a possible D gene (5 bases). Germline V gene data show CDR1 as DFQATT and CDR2 as SNEGSKA (reference sequence). This CDR3 has 13 amino acids. Trimming stripped 0 bases from V and 10 bases from J, with 13 bases between.